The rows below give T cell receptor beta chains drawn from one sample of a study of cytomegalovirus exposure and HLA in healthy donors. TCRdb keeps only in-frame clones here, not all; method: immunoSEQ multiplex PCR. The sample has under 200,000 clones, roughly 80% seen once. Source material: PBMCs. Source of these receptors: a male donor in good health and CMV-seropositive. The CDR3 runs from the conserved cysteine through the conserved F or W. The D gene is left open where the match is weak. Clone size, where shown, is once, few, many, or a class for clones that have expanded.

CASSPKEAGGTSTDTQYF	TGTGCCAGCTCACCAAAGGAAGCAGGCGGGACGAGCACAGATACGCAGTATTTT	TRBV18	TRBJ2-3	-	-
CASSFGQVSNQPQHF	TGTGCCAGCAGCTTCGGACAGGTCAGCAATCAGCCCCAGCATTTT	TRBV5-5	TRBJ1-5	-	TRBD1
CASKGQGREQYF	TGTGCCAGCAAAGGACAGGGGAGGGAGCAGTACTTC	TRBV14	TRBJ2-7	-	TRBD1
CASSRNTYEQYF	TGTGCCAGCAGCAGAAATACCTACGAGCAGTACTTC	TRBV2	TRBJ2-7	-	-
CASSMRQVGTIAGGPHNEQFF	TGTGCCAGTAGTATGAGGCAGGTGGGCACTATAGCGGGAGGCCCCCACAATGAGCAGTTCTTC	TRBV19	TRBJ2-1	-	TRBD2
CASLSGAYEQYF	TGTGCCAGCCTGTCGGGGGCCTACGAGCAGTACTTC	TRBV25-1	TRBJ2-7	once	-
CASSSPPYEQYF	TGTGCCAGCAGTTCCCCTCCCTACGAGCAGTACTTC	TRBV28	TRBJ2-7	-	-
CASSPRETEKLFF	TGCGCCAGCAGCCCCCGGGAGACTGAAAAACTGTTTTTT	TRBV4-1	TRBJ1-4	-	-
CASSPEEYEQYF	TGTGCCAGCTCACCAGAAGAGTACGAGCAGTACTTC	TRBV18	TRBJ2-7	-	-
CASSYQGSPNEKLFF	TGTGCCAGCAGTTACCAGGGCAGCCCTAATGAAAAACTGTTTTTT	TRBV6-5	TRBJ1-4	-	-
CASSQTGGRGYTF	TGTGCCAGCAGTCAGACAGGGGGCAGGGGCTACACCTTC	TRBV28	TRBJ1-2	-	TRBD1
CAWKEGGNEQFF	TGTGCCTGGAAGGAGGGAGGGAATGAGCAGTTCTTC	TRBV30	TRBJ2-1	-	TRBD2
CAWSTTRVDTQYF	TGTGCCTGGAGTACAACTAGGGTCGATACGCAGTATTTT	TRBV30	TRBJ2-3	few	-
CASSLEHTGRPNTGELFF	TGCGCCAGCAGCTTGGAGCATACAGGGCGTCCGAACACCGGGGAGCTGTTTTTT	TRBV5-1	TRBJ2-2	few	-
CASSQDWYGSSGNTIYF	TGCGCCAGCAGCCAAGATTGGTACGGGAGCTCTGGAAACACCATATATTTT	TRBV4-1	TRBJ1-3	-	-
CASSYRGTNTEAFF	TGTGCCAGCAGCTATCGGGGAACGAACACTGAAGCTTTCTTT	TRBV11-3	TRBJ1-1	-	-
CASSRTGLNQPQHF	TGTGCCAGCAGTCGGACAGGGTTGAATCAGCCCCAGCATTTT	TRBV6-5	TRBJ1-5	-	TRBD1
CASRTSGSYEQYF	TGTGCCAGCAGAACTAGCGGCTCCTACGAGCAGTACTTC	TRBV27	TRBJ2-7	-	TRBD2
CASSPPSLAWETQYF	TGTGCCAGCTCACCACCGTCGCTAGCCTGGGAGACCCAGTACTTC	TRBV18	TRBJ2-5	-	-
CASSMRVDGYTF	TGTGCCAGTAGTATGCGGGTCGATGGCTACACCTTC	TRBV19	TRBJ1-2	-	-
CASSSRGQGSSSPLHF	TGTGCCAGCAGCTCCCGGGGACAGGGCTCGAGTTCACCCCTCCACTTT	TRBV13	TRBJ1-6	-	TRBD1
CAWSESGETQYF	TGTGCCTGGAGTGAATCCGGAGAGACCCAGTACTTC	TRBV30	TRBJ2-5	-	-
CAIRGGDEKLFF	TGTGCCATCAGGGGGGGTGATGAAAAACTGTTTTTT	TRBV10-3	TRBJ1-4	once	-
CASRDSSYEQYF	TGTGCCAGCCGGGACAGCTCCTACGAGCAGTACTTC	TRBV6-1	TRBJ2-7	once	TRBD1
CASSFTSGGADTQYF	TGCGCCAGCAGCTTTACTAGCGGGGGGGCGGATACGCAGTATTTT	TRBV5-1	TRBJ2-3	-	TRBD2
CAPGRGGYNEQFF	TGTGCCCCGGGACGGGGGGGGTACAATGAGCAGTTCTTC	TRBV5-6	TRBJ2-1	-	TRBD2
CASSEGQGEEKLFF	TGCGCCAGCAGTGAAGGACAGGGGGAGGAAAAACTGTTTTTT	TRBV10-1	TRBJ1-4	-	TRBD1
CASSAQGLEYEQYF	TGTGCCAGCAGCGCACAGGGATTGGAGTACGAGCAGTACTTC	TRBV9	TRBJ2-7	-	-
CASSLPGRLENTEAFF	TGTGCCAGCAGCCTACCAGGGAGGTTGGAGAACACTGAAGCTTTCTTT	TRBV5-4	TRBJ1-1	once	-
CASSLEPRGDNEQFF	TGCGCCAGCAGCTTGGAACCTCGGGGAGACAATGAGCAGTTCTTC	TRBV5-1	TRBJ2-1	once	-
CASSLPRGSGNTIYF	TGTGCCAGCAGCTTACCGCGGGGGTCCGGAAACACCATATATTTT	TRBV7-8	TRBJ1-3	-	-
CASSTQGSSEQYF	TGTGCCAGTAGTACACAGGGGTCCAGCGAGCAGTACTTC	TRBV19	TRBJ2-7	once	TRBD1
CASSLNRAGKTQYF	TGTGCCAGCAGCTTAAATCGGGCGGGGAAGACCCAGTACTTC	TRBV7-2	TRBJ2-5	few	-
CASSRTVNWRGTGELFF	TGTGCCAGCAGTAGAACAGTAAACTGGCGCGGGACCGGGGAGCTGTTTTTT	TRBV14	TRBJ2-2	few	-
CASSLVWDRVPYEQYF	TGTGCCAGCAGCTTAGTCTGGGACAGGGTCCCCTACGAGCAGTACTTC	TRBV7-2	TRBJ2-7	-	TRBD1
CASSQGVRREF	TGCGCCAGCAGCCAAGGGGTCAGGCGAGAATTT	TRBV4-3	TRBJ1-1	-	-
CASTPRTVSLSGANGLTF	TGTGCCAGCACTCCCCGGACAGTTTCACTCTCTGGGGCCAACGGCCTGACTTTC	TRBV2	TRBJ2-6	-	-
CASSVAEGLSPIKYF	TGTGCCAGCAGCGTAGCCGAGGGTCTAAGTCCCATTAAATATTTT	TRBV9	TRBJ1-3	-	-
CASSLRGPLDRAHEQYF	TGTGCCAGCAGCCTCCGGGGACCGTTGGACAGGGCCCACGAGCAGTACTTC	TRBV7-6	TRBJ2-7	-	TRBD1
CASSGGTPTNYGYTF	TGTGCCAGCAGTGGGGGGACACCAACTAACTATGGCTACACCTTC	TRBV6-1	TRBJ1-2	-	-
CASSEAYEQYF	TGTGCCAGCAGTGAGGCCTACGAGCAGTACTTC	TRBV28	TRBJ2-7	-	-
CASSIMGRGVAEAFF	TGTGCCAGTAGTATAATGGGCAGGGGGGTTGCTGAAGCTTTCTTT	TRBV19	TRBJ1-1	-	TRBD1
CAIGEGTGGFQETQYF	TGTGCCATCGGGGAGGGGACAGGGGGTTTTCAAGAGACCCAGTACTTC	TRBV10-3	TRBJ2-5	-	TRBD1
CASSYSRTGGNYGYTF	TGTGCCAGCAGTTACTCAAGGACAGGGGGTAACTATGGCTACACCTTC	TRBV6-5	TRBJ1-2	few	TRBD1
CASSASPRTGVTSYEQYF	TGTGCCAGCAGTGCCTCCCCCCGGACAGGGGTAACGTCCTACGAGCAGTACTTC	TRBV25-1	TRBJ2-7	-	TRBD1
CASSSTSYEQYF	TGTGCCAGCAGTTCGACTAGCTACGAGCAGTACTTC	TRBV28	TRBJ2-7	-	-
CATRRVGGLAGDEQYF	TGTGCCACCCGGCGGGTCGGGGGCCTAGCGGGAGACGAGCAGTACTTC	TRBV15	TRBJ2-7	-	TRBD2
CASSPLGQQNTEAFF	TGTGCCAGCTCACCGTTGGGACAACAGAACACTGAAGCTTTCTTT	TRBV18	TRBJ1-1	-	-
CASSLGREQFF	TGTGCCAGCAGCTTAGGTCGGGAGCAGTTCTTC	TRBV7-2	TRBJ2-1	-	-